This note documents a single TCR beta chain sequence. This sample was included in a study of blood T cell repertoires in COVID-19. Overall study: Specimens from acute and convalescent COVID-19 originated in the United States, Italy and Spain. The analysed material was cDNA or gDNA that came from T cells, B-cell-depleted T cells, or PBMCs.

Authors' data handling: From reference gene primer amplification, estimates of nucleated cell counts were derived. Measured with immunoSEQ multiplex PCR; TCRdb has only the in-frame clones, and not every one. That table supplies the V and J calls and clone size; D and trimming were determined from the DNA. The profile shows more than 200,000 clones, about 91% of them singletons. While infection was still active, Seattle patients were enrolled and then followed longitudinally. The V and J ends lost 4 bases and 3 bases, in that order; junction bases with no gene match: 3. Per the germline V gene, CDR1 is SGHDN and CDR2 is FVKESK. This CDR3 contains 13 residues.

The sequence was collected from a woman under 40 with COVID-19, enrolled during active disease. The chain is built from TRBV14 and TRBJ2-7; 7 nucleotides align to TRBD1. Sequenced: peripheral blood. The CDR3 DNA reads as TGTGCCAGCAGCCCCAGGGGGAACTACGAGCAGTACTTC. It encodes CASSPRGNYEQYF.